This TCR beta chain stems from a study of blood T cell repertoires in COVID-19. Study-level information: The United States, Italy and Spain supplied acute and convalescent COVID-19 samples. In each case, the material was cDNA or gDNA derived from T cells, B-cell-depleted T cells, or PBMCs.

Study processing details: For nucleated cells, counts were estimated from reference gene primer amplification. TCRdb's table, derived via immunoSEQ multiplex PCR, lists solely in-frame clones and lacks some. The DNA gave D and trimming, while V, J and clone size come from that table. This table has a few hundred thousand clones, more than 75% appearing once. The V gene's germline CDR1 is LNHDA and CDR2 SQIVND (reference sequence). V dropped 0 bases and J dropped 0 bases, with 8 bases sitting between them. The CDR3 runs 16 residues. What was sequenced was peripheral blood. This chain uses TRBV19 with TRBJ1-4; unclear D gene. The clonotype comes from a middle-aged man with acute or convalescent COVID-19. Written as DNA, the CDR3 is TGTGCCAGTAGTATAGAACCGGGATCAACTAATGAAAAACTGTTTTTT. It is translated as CASSIEPGSTNEKLFF.